These 3 T cell receptor beta chains were all obtained from the same sample, sequenced in a study of cytomegalovirus exposure and HLA in healthy donors. Primers included in the PCR were 60 Vbeta and 13 Jbeta primers. Sequenced by immunoSEQ multiplex PCR; TCRdb stores in-frame clones only, minus some. The table has 150,000 to 200,000 clones, 80% to 90% seen once. The sequenced sample was PBMCs. Receptors were obtained from a man aged 45-60 years in good health and CMV-seropositive.

The V call is TRBV7-6, the J call TRBJ1-4, with a possible D match to TRBD1 (5 bases). Germline lookup yields CDR1 SGHVS and CDR2 FNYEAQ. The CDR3 is 15 amino acids. Between the trimmed V and J ends, which lost 5 bases and 3 bases, there was a span of 13 bases. The DNA of the CDR3 is TGTGCCAGCAGCCCCCTGGGGGGAGCTAATGAAAAACTGTTTTTT. Protein product: CASSPLGGANEKLFF.

This rearrangement joins TRBV5-1 to TRBJ2-5, with TRBD1 matching over 8 bases. This CDR3 has 13 amino acids. The germline CDR1 and CDR2 sequences are SGHRS and YFSETQ. Trimming took 3 bases from V and 5 from J; bases not matched to a gene: 3. The chain's CDR3 is CASSSNRGETQYF. The CDR3 nucleotides read TGCGCCAGCAGCTCCAACAGGGGGGAGACCCAGTACTTC.

V is TRBV6-1 and J is TRBJ2-7, with TRBD2 as a possible D gene (6 bases). This CDR3 contains 14 residues. V gave up 5 bases and J gave up 0 bases, with 11 bases separating them. Germline CDR1 is MNHNS and CDR2 is SASEGT. CDR3 in amino acids: CASSQRDSSYEQYV. The CDR3 DNA reads as TGTGCCAGCAGTCAAAGGGACTCCTCCTACGAGCAGTACGTC.